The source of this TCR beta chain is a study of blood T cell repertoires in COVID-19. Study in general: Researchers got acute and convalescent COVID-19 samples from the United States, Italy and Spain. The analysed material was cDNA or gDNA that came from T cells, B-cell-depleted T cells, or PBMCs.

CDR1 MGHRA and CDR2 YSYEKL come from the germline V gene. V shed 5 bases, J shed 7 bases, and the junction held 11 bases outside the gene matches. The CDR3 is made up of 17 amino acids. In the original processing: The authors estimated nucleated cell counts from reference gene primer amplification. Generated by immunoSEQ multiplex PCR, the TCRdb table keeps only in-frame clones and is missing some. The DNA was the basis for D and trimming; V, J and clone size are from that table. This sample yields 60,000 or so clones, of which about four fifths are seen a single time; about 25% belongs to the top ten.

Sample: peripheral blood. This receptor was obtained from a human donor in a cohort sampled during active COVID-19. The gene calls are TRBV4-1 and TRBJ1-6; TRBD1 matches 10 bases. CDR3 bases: TGCGCCAGCAGCATTCGACAGGGGGCAGATTTGAATTCACCCCTCCACTTT. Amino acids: CASSIRQGADLNSPLHF.